Presented here are 17 T cell receptor beta chains from one specimen sequenced in a study of OX40 agonist ivuxolimab in advanced cancers. Profiled with immunoSEQ multiplex PCR; TCRdb holds only in-frame clones, not every one. This sample has fewer than 55,000 clones, with about four fifths found just once. The sample was CD4+ or CD8+ T cells sorted from blood, taken in a trial of the OX40 agonist ivuxolimab. All receptors come from an adult with an advanced solid tumor such as melanoma, head and neck, liver or kidney cancer.

This clone was recorded only once. V is TRBV4-2 and J is TRBJ1-2, with 8 positions matching TRBD1. Trimming took 1 base from V and 7 from J; bases not matched to a gene: 14. Per the germline V gene, CDR1 is LGHNA and CDR2 is YNFKEQ. This CDR3 is built from 17 residues. The CDR3 coding sequence is TGTGCCAGCAGCCAAGGCCGAGGACAGGGTGATGGGGTTGGCTACACCTTC. Its protein is CASSQGRGQGDGVGYTF.

The V call is TRBV11-2, the J call TRBJ2-7, with D perhaps assigned TRBD1 or TRBD2 (7 bases each). Germline-derived CDR1 and CDR2 are SGHAT and FQNNGV. CDR3 size: 15 residues. Trimming took off 2 bases at V and 6 bases at J, with 17 bases between the two ends. Written as DNA, the CDR3 is TGTGCCAGCAGCTTATTCAGGGGGGGATTAGGCGAGCAGTACGTC. Translating it yields CASSLFRGGLGEQYV.

This clone was picked up many times. The chain links TRBV5-4 to TRBJ1-2, with D possibly being TRBD1 (6 bases). V lost 0 bases to trimming and J lost 7 bases, with 7 bases between them. Per the germline V gene, CDR1 is SGHNT and CDR2 is YYREEE (reference sequence). This CDR3 is 12 amino acids long. This CDR3 is CASSLEGGGYTF. DNA for the CDR3: TGTGCCAGCAGCTTGGAGGGGGGTGGCTACACCTTC.

The J gene is TRBJ2-3, the V gene TRBV9; 8 bases align to TRBD2. CDR3 length: 14 residues. The germline CDR1 and CDR2 sequences are SGDLS and YYNGEE. The V and J ends lost 8 bases and 3 bases, in that order; junction bases with no gene match: 8. CDR3 residues: CASTEGTRTDTQYF. In nucleotides, the CDR3 is TGTGCCAGTACGGAGGGGACTAGGACAGATACGCAGTATTTT.

This clone was counted a few times. The V and J genes are TRBV10-3 and TRBJ2-3; 7 bases agree with TRBD1. The J segment lost 3 bases and the V segment lost 2 bases, leaving 8 bases of the junction unmatched. The CDR3 spans 16 residues. Germline V gives CDR1 ENHRY, CDR2 SYGVKD. CDR3 sequence (DNA): TGTGCCATCAGTGAGCCCGACAGGGACGATACAGATACGCAGTATTTT. It yields the protein CAISEPDRDDTDTQYF.

The chain couples TRBV9 to TRBJ2-7; 9 positions agree with TRBD1. J was trimmed by 6 bases and V by 0 bases; bases with no gene match: 7. Germline CDR1 SGDLS, CDR2 YYNGEE. This CDR3 spans 15 amino acids. CDR3 nucleotide sequence: TGTGCCAGCAGCGTAGGGTCCGGGACAGGGAGCGAGCAGTACTTC. Translation: CASSVGSGTGSEQYF.

This clone was recorded many times. The J gene is TRBJ1-1, the V gene TRBV5-8; no clear D. The germline CDR1 and CDR2 sequences are SGHTS and YDEGEE. V was clipped by 0 bases and J by 0 bases, with 12 bases between them. CDR3 length equals 16 residues. The CDR3 is CASSLAAERMNTEAFF. The CDR3 region has the DNA TGTGCCAGCAGCTTGGCCGCGGAACGTATGAACACTGAAGCTTTCTTT.

V usage is TRBV5-6 and J usage is TRBJ1-5; a weak D match, TRBD1 (6 bases). The CDR3 length is 14 residues. Trimming shortened V by 4 bases and J by 2 bases, and 10 bases separated the two germline ends. Per the germline V gene, CDR1 is SGHDT and CDR2 is YYEEEE. CDR3 residues: CASSAGHGNQPQHF. The CDR3 DNA is TGTGCCAGCAGCGCGGGACATGGCAATCAGCCCCAGCATTTT.

The chain couples TRBV25-1 to TRBJ2-1; 8 bases match TRBD2. From germline, CDR1 is MGHDK and CDR2 SYGVNS. This CDR3 contains 16 residues. V shed 3 bases and J 0 bases; nucleotides not matched to a gene: 4. The CDR3 reads CASSDFSGTSYNEQFF. The CDR3 nucleotides read TGTGCCAGCAGTGATTTTAGCGGGACCTCCTACAATGAGCAGTTCTTC.

The rearrangement links TRBV10-3 to TRBJ2-3, with D unclear. Germline V lookup: CDR1 ENHRY, CDR2 SYGVKD. V was shortened by 6 bases and J by 6 bases, with 10 bases between the two germline ends. The CDR3 has 12 residues. Written as DNA, the CDR3 is TGTGCCATCAGGAACGAGGTGGATACGCAGTATTTT. Translated: CAIRNEVDTQYF.

This rearrangement joins TRBV27 to TRBJ2-1, with 8 bases aligning to TRBD1. Germline CDR1 reads MNHEY; CDR2 reads SMNVEV (reference sequence). J gave up 6 bases and V 3 bases, and 4 bases lay outside the gene matches. The CDR3 is 14 amino acids. The CDR3, as DNA: TGTGCCAGCAGTTTGAGGACAGGGATCAATGAGCAGTTCTTC. This translates into CASSLRTGINEQFF.

The rearrangement links TRBV5-1 to TRBJ1-1; D is unclear. V lost 3 bases, J lost 7 bases, and 10 bases lay in between. The CDR3 has 12 amino acids. Germline CDR1 is SGHRS and CDR2 is YFSETQ. Here the CDR3 reads CASSSDPREAFF. The CDR3 nucleotides read TGCGCCAGCAGCTCCGATCCTCGTGAAGCTTTCTTT. Complete variable domain (other parts from reference TRBV5-1 and TRBJ1-1): KAGVTQTPRYLIKTRGQQVTLSCSPISGHRSVSWYQQTPGQGLQFLFEYFSETQRNKGNFPGRFSGRQFSNSRSEMNVSTLELGDSALYLCASSSDPREAFFGQGTRLTVV.

The chain is built from TRBV7-8 and TRBJ1-1; 8 bases fit TRBD1. V shed 2 bases and J 6 bases; nucleotides not matched to a gene: 5. The CDR3 is 14 amino acids. In germline, CDR1 is SGHVS, CDR2 FQNEAQ. DNA of the CDR3: TGTGCCAGCAGCTTACAAACAGGGGGGGCTGAAGCTTTCTTT. Encoded protein: CASSLQTGGAEAFF.

The chain couples TRBV4-1 to TRBJ2-7; D perhaps matches TRBD1 (5 bases). V was trimmed by 5 bases and J by 3 bases, leaving 17 bases between them. Germline V lookup: CDR1 MGHRA, CDR2 YSYEKL. CDR3 size: 15 residues. CDR3 loop: CASSSRSTALYEQYF. The CDR3 DNA reads as TGCGCCAGCAGCTCCCGATCGACAGCACTCTACGAGCAGTACTTC.

This chain links TRBV2 with TRBJ2-7; D is uncertain. Germline V gene sequence: CDR1 SNHLY, CDR2 FYNNEI. This CDR3 spans 14 amino acids. V was trimmed by 2 bases and J by 2 bases, leaving 10 bases between them. The CDR3 region has the DNA TGTGCCAGCAGTGAAATAAGGGTAACCTACGAGCAGTACGTC. Translating it yields CASSEIRVTYEQYV.

Of note for this clone: The sample has other DNA sequences that encode this CDR3 too. The chain has TRBV5-4 and TRBJ1-1; D gene unclear. The V end lost 2 bases, the J end lost 2 bases, and 4 bases lay between the germline ends. Germline CDR1 is SGHNT and CDR2 is YYREEE (reference sequence). The CDR3 loop spans 12 amino acids. The CDR3: CASSFGNTEAFF. The CDR3 region has the DNA TGTGCCAGCAGCTTTGGTAACACTGAAGCTTTCTTT.

This clone was detected only once. The chain is built from TRBV4-3 and TRBJ2-7; 12 bases are shared with TRBD2. The CDR3 is 15 residues long. Per germline, CDR1 LGHNA and CDR2 YSLEER. V gave up 4 bases and J gave up 4 bases; unmatched junction bases: 5. CDR3 amino acids: CASSLLAGGVYEQYF. DNA for the CDR3: TGCGCCAGCAGCCTCCTAGCGGGAGGGGTGTACGAGCAGTACTTC.